These 28 T cell receptor beta chains were sequenced from one sample in a study of T cell responses to AZD1222 COVID-19 vaccine. Sequencing was performed with immunoSEQ multiplex PCR; in TCRdb, only in-frame clones are kept and a portion is missing. Found here are some 150,000 clones, about 91% of them singletons; the top ten hold 3.5% to 4.5%. The sample was peripheral blood, taken 28 days after the second AZD1222 dose. The receptors were gathered from an adult who received the AZD1222 COVID-19 vaccine.

The chain links TRBV12-3 or TRBV12-4 to TRBJ1-2, with D possibly being TRBD1 (5 bases). This CDR3 has 13 residues. Trimming left V 0 bases short and J 6 bases short, with 8 bases between. The CDR3 DNA is TGTGCCAGCAGTTTAGCAGGGGTCGATGGCTACACCTTC. Protein sequence: CASSLAGVDGYTF.

The chain combines TRBV3-1 (or the pseudogene TRBV3-2) with TRBJ2-1; no definite D call. V gave up 1 base and J gave up 8 bases, with 6 bases separating them. The CDR3 is 12 amino acids. In germline, CDR1 is LGHDT, CDR2 YNNKEL (reference sequence). The CDR3 DNA reads TGTGCCAGCAGCCAAGTTCGGGATGAGCAGTTCTTC. Its translation: CASSQVRDEQFF.

The chain couples TRBV5-1 to TRBJ1-1; 7 nucleotides match TRBD1. Per the germline V gene, CDR1 is SGHRS and CDR2 is YFSETQ. CDR3 length: 15 residues. The ends lost 3 bases at V and 1 base at J; junction bases unmatched: 6. The CDR3: CASSSYRGGNTEAFF. The CDR3 DNA follows: TGCGCCAGCAGCTCTTACAGGGGAGGGAACACTGAAGCTTTCTTT.

The chain joins TRBV18 to TRBJ2-7; D is perhaps TRBD2 (6 bases). V was shortened by 2 bases and J by 3 bases, with 14 bases between the two germline ends. Germline V gene sequence: CDR1 KGHSH, CDR2 LQKENI. CDR3 length: 15 residues. CDR3: CASSPGRPGIYEQYF. The CDR3 coding sequence is TGTGCCAGCTCACCAGGGAGGCCTGGAATCTACGAGCAGTACTTC.

The chain uses TRBV14 and TRBJ1-1; 7 bases align to TRBD1. V dropped 5 bases and J dropped 6; count of bases not matched to a gene: 9. CDR1 and CDR2 (germline): SGHDN, FVKESK. The CDR3 loop spans 14 amino acids. CDR3: CASSLTGWVAEAFF. CDR3 nucleotides: TGTGCCAGCAGCTTGACAGGGTGGGTGGCTGAAGCTTTCTTT.

The CDR3 loop reads CASSSEGGQPQHF. In DNA, the CDR3 is TGTGCCAGCAGTTCGGAGGGAGGGCAGCCCCAGCATTTT. The V gene is TRBV28, the J gene TRBJ1-5; D not certain. The CDR3 is 13 amino acids. Germline V gene sequence: CDR1 MDHEN, CDR2 SYDVKM. Trimming took 4 bases from V and 7 from J, leaving 11 bases between them.

CDR3 sequence: CASSQGQGSNQPQHF. DNA for the CDR3: TGTGCCAGTAGCCAAGGGCAGGGTAGCAATCAGCCCCAGCATTTT. The chain has TRBV19 and TRBJ1-5; weak D call: TRBD1 (5 bases). The V gene lost 6 bases and the J gene lost 0 bases, with 12 bases spanning the gap. The CDR3 length is 15 residues. Per germline, CDR1 LNHDA and CDR2 SQIVND (reference sequence).

The J gene is TRBJ2-1, the V gene TRBV19; the match to TRBD2 covers 13 bases. V lost 3 bases and J lost 5; bases outside the gene matches: 4. Per the germline V gene, CDR1 is LNHDA and CDR2 is SQIVND (reference sequence). This CDR3 is 16 amino acids long. The CDR3 region is CASSIPGLAGDNEQFF. CDR3 DNA: TGTGCCAGTAGTATTCCCGGACTAGCGGGGGACAATGAGCAGTTCTTC.

This sequence joins TRBV6-2 or TRBV6-3 and TRBJ2-1, with 10 bases matching TRBD2. Germline CDR1 reads MNHEY; CDR2 reads SVGEGT. After removal of 0 bases from V and 9 bases from J, the junction contained 5 bases not matched to a gene. The CDR3 sequence is 15 residues long. CDR3 sequence: CASSYSSGGNLEQFF. The CDR3 DNA follows: TGTGCCAGCAGTTACTCTAGCGGGGGGAACCTTGAGCAGTTCTTC.

The J gene is TRBJ2-7, the V gene TRBV3-1 (or the pseudogene TRBV3-2); 14 bases fit TRBD2. This CDR3 is 16 amino acids long. V trimming: 5 bases; J trimming: 5 bases; junction bases outside the gene matches: 8. From germline, CDR1 is LGHDT and CDR2 YNNKEL (reference sequence). This CDR3 reads CASSASTSGRGDEQYF. Here the CDR3 DNA reads TGTGCCAGCAGCGCTTCGACTAGCGGGAGGGGGGACGAGCAGTACTTC.

The genes are TRBV7-8 and TRBJ1-5; D not resolved. Germline CDR1 reads SGHVS; CDR2 reads FQNEAQ. The CDR3 has 14 residues. V was trimmed by 5 bases and J by 10 bases, leaving 18 bases between them. CDR3 DNA: TGTGCCAGCAGCCCCCATCGGGTCCGCGGTCCCCAGCATTTT. Translation gives CASSPHRVRGPQHF.

The V call is TRBV12-5, the J call TRBJ1-3; perhaps TRBD1 as D (5 bases). Germline V gene lookup returns CDR1 LGHNT and CDR2 FRNRAP. The CDR3 sequence is 14 residues long. Trimming pared 1 base from V and 9 bases from J, leaving 13 bases between. CDR3: CASGLEGPLSTIYF. Here the CDR3 DNA reads TGTGCTAGTGGTTTGGAGGGACCGCTAAGCACCATATATTTT. The whole variable domain, remainder taken from reference TRBV12-5 and TRBJ1-3, is DARVTQTPRHKVTEMGQEVTMRCQPILGHNTVFWYRQTMMQGLELLAYFRNRAPLDDSGMPKDRFSAEMPDATLATLKIQPSEPRDSAVYFCASGLEGPLSTIYFGEGSWLTVV.

The chain has TRBV28 and TRBJ2-1; TRBD2 agrees at 10 bases. The ends lost 2 bases at V and 7 bases at J; junction bases unmatched: 5. CDR1 MDHEN and CDR2 SYDVKM come from the germline V gene. The CDR3 sequence is 15 residues long. The CDR3 loop is CASSLGGTSVNEQFF. CDR3 in DNA: TGTGCCAGCAGTTTAGGCGGGACTAGCGTAAATGAGCAGTTCTTC.

This chain connects TRBV5-6 to TRBJ2-7; D is unresolved. Germline CDR1 reads SGHDT; CDR2 reads YYEEEE. Trimming pared 2 bases from V and 2 bases from J, leaving 11 bases between. The length of the CDR3 is 14 residues. The CDR3 protein is CASSLSPTTYEQYF. The CDR3 DNA reads TGTGCCAGCAGCTTAAGCCCTACCACCTACGAGCAGTACTTC.

The V gene is TRBV15, the J gene TRBJ1-5; D gene unclear. CDR3 length equals 12 residues. V lost 8 bases and J lost 3, with 8 bases in between. Germline values: CDR1 LNHNV, CDR2 YYDKDF (reference sequence). The CDR3 DNA reads as TGTGCCACCGGTCAGGTCAATCAGCCCCAGCATTTT. This translates into CATGQVNQPQHF.

This chain uses TRBV11-3 with TRBJ2-1, with D possibly being TRBD2 (6 bases). V lost 4 bases to trimming and J lost 0 bases, with 13 bases between them. Germline V gene data show CDR1 as SGHNT and CDR2 as YENEEA. CDR3 length: 16 amino acids. The CDR3 DNA follows: TGTGCCAGCAGCTGGGGGGACCCCCACTCCTACAATGAGCAGTTCTTC. Amino acid sequence: CASSWGDPHSYNEQFF.

The J gene is TRBJ1-1, the V gene TRBV2, with 10 nucleotides matching TRBD1. With V trimmed by 5 bases and J by 6 bases, 9 bases remained unmatched. Germline assignment: CDR1 SNHLY and CDR2 FYNNEI. The CDR3 has 15 residues. Here the CDR3 DNA reads TGTGCCAGCAGTTGGACAGGGGGATCAATCCCTGAAGCTTTCTTT. Protein sequence: CASSWTGGSIPEAFF. The whole variable domain, remainder taken from reference TRBV2 and TRBJ1-1, is EPEVTQTPSHQVTQMGQEVILRCVPISNHLYFYWYRQILGQKVEFLVSFYNNEISEKSEIFDDQFSVERPDGSNFTLKIRSTKLEDSAMYFCASSWTGGSIPEAFFGQGTRLTVV.

The rearrangement uses TRBV6-5 and TRBJ2-4; D is possibly TRBD1 (6 bases). Germline assignment: CDR1 MNHEY and CDR2 SVGAGI. The ends were cut back, 0 bases at V and 8 bases at J, with 14 bases in the middle. The CDR3 runs to 15 residues. The CDR3 loop is CASSYSGGLGDIQYF. CDR3 in DNA: TGTGCCAGCAGTTACTCTGGGGGCCTCGGAGACATTCAGTACTTC.

The chain has TRBV19 and TRBJ2-2, with no clear D. This CDR3 region has 14 residues. The germline V and J ends were trimmed by 6 bases and 0 bases, with 8 bases remaining between them. Germline V gene lookup returns CDR1 LNHDA and CDR2 SQIVND (reference sequence). The CDR3: CASRTGSNTGELFF. The CDR3 region has the DNA TGTGCCAGTAGAACGGGTTCGAACACCGGGGAGCTGTTTTTT. Looking up the rest from reference TRBV19 and TRBJ2-2 gives the full variable domain: DGGITQSPKYLFRKEGQNVTLSCEQNLNHDAMYWYRQDPGQGLRLIYYSQIVNDFQKGDIAEGYSVSREKKESFPLTVTSAQKNPTAFYLCASRTGSNTGELFFGEGSRLTVL.

DNA for the CDR3: TGTGCCAGCAGTCCGGTGGGCCAGGGGTTAAACGAGCAGTACTTC. Its translation is CASSPVGQGLNEQYF. The chain combines TRBV6-5 with TRBJ2-7; TRBD1 is a possible D gene (6 bases). The CDR3 has 15 amino acids. CDR1 and CDR2 (germline): MNHEY, SVGAGI. Trimming took off 5 bases at V and 5 bases at J, with 19 bases between the two ends.

The chain joins TRBV15 to TRBJ2-7, with unresolved D. Germline lookup yields CDR1 LNHNV and CDR2 YYDKDF (reference sequence). The length of the CDR3 is 14 residues. V lost 0 bases, J lost 4 bases, and 10 bases lay in between. CDR3 protein: CATSRDTGRYEQYF. The CDR3, as DNA: TGTGCCACCAGCAGAGATACGGGCCGGTACGAGCAGTACTTC.

This clone appeared a single time. The rearrangement uses TRBV6-5 and TRBJ1-5, with a weak D call TRBD1 (6 bases). CDR3 length: 15 residues. Trimming cost V 7 bases and J 0 bases, with 13 bases left between them. Germline-derived CDR1 and CDR2 are MNHEY and SVGAGI. The DNA for the CDR3 is TGTGCCAGCAAAGGGGGACCGTATAGCAATCAGCCCCAGCATTTT. Protein product: CASKGGPYSNQPQHF.

V gene TRBV11-2 combines with J gene TRBJ1-1; 8 nucleotides align to TRBD1. Germline loops: CDR1 SGHAT, CDR2 FQNNGV. This CDR3 region has 16 residues. V trimming: 5 bases; J trimming: 4 bases; junction bases outside the gene matches: 12. CDR3 DNA sequence: TGTGCCAGCAGCACGAGCTTCCCAACAGGGGGCACTGAAGCTTTCTTT. This encodes CASSTSFPTGGTEAFF.

The genes are TRBV5-1 and TRBJ2-7, with D uncertain. Trimming removed 1 base at V and 3 bases at J, with 14 bases between. The germline CDR1 and CDR2 sequences are SGHRS and YFSETQ. This CDR3 comprises 15 residues. In DNA, the CDR3 is TGCGCCAGCAGCTTGCTGGGAAGTGACGACTACGAGCAGTACTTC. It translates to CASSLLGSDDYEQYF.

The rearrangement links TRBV15 to TRBJ2-3, with D maybe TRBD2 (7 bases). V was clipped by 8 bases and J by 5 bases, with 14 bases between them. CDR1 LNHNV and CDR2 YYDKDF come from the germline V gene (reference sequence). The CDR3 is 13 amino acids. CDR3 coding DNA: TGTGCCACCGGTAGAGGGGGGGAAGATACGCAGTATTTT. This sequence encodes CATGRGGEDTQYF.

The rearrangement uses TRBV13 and TRBJ2-3; 14 nucleotides match TRBD2. Trimming removed 4 bases from V and 10 bases from J; junction bases left unmatched: 10. Germline-derived CDR1 and CDR2 are PRHDT and FYEKMQ (reference sequence). This CDR3 has 16 residues. The CDR3 reads CASSSVGTSGSESQYF. For the CDR3, the DNA is TGTGCCAGCAGCTCCGTTGGGACTAGCGGGAGCGAATCGCAGTATTTT.

The V call is TRBV15, the J call TRBJ1-5, with D hard to call. Between the trimmed V and J ends, which lost 0 bases and 2 bases, there was a span of 2 bases. CDR3 size: 13 residues. Germline CDR1 LNHNV, CDR2 YYDKDF (reference sequence). In nucleotides, the CDR3 is TGTGCCACCAGCAGAGAGGGCAATCAGCCCCAGCATTTT. Protein product: CATSREGNQPQHF.

This clone occurred once. The chain combines TRBV7-2 with TRBJ2-1, with 10 bases matching TRBD2. The V and J ends lost 5 bases and 8 bases, in that order; junction bases with no gene match: 15. The length of the CDR3 is 17 residues. Germline values: CDR1 SGHTA, CDR2 FQGNSA. This CDR3 reads CASSHALTSGNRHEQFF. DNA for the CDR3: TGTGCCAGCAGCCACGCCCTTACTAGCGGGAATCGACATGAGCAGTTCTTC.